This TCR beta chain was found in a study of neoadjuvant anti-PD-1 for oral cavity cancer (dated by TCRdb to the early 2020s). Concerning the study at large: Before undergoing curative-intent surgical resection, most patients got three to four biweekly nivolumab doses at 3 mg/kg. Responders were defined as patients with complete response, partial response or stable disease by RECIST 1.1; non-responders were defined as patients with progression. The parent correlative cohort had 12 to 13 patients and a response rate of roughly 32%. For patients who did not progress, a fourth nivolumab dose was given around day 43, followed by definitive surgical resection on days 50-56.

In light of the paper, this sample's time point label describes: before neoadjuvant nivolumab. Patients were newly diagnosed with stage II-IVA oral cavity squamous cell carcinoma and had received no prior systemic or radiation treatment. The cohort consisted of patients with HPV-negative, locally advanced oral cavity squamous cell carcinoma. Peripheral blood mononuclear cells were analyzed directly, without maintenance or expansion in culture. The samples were obtained from a longitudinal correlative study of a single-arm phase II trial testing neoadjuvant nivolumab in oral cavity squamous cell carcinoma. Subject-matched pre- and post-treatment PBMCs and tumors from three responders and three non-responders underwent genomic DNA-based TCRbeta sequencing. Peripheral blood mononuclear cells were collected before nivolumab treatment and were collected again after treatment, at the time of surgery. The Maxwell RSC DNA from Cells kit was used to isolate genomic DNA from PBMCs.

V sheds 4 bases and J sheds 5 bases, leaving 14 bases between their ends. The CDR3 starts with the cysteine, ends with the phenylalanine, and has 14 residues. Only the CDR3 part of the read is kept: 42 bases, read in frame from the first base. According to the germline V gene, CDR1 reads SGHAT and CDR2 reads FQNNGV. Results and caveats for the whole study, not just this receptor: Within PBMCs, T cell clonality (Gini index) was significantly higher in non-responders than responders after neoadjuvant nivolumab. Higher pretreatment blood TCRbeta clonality and lower post-treatment tumor TCRbeta clonality were correlated with higher pretreatment blood Treg/Th17 ratios. The TCR analyses had only three patients in each response group, and the authors called for validation in larger cohorts.

With respect to this clone: Its antigen is currently not known. Base quality data are lacking; no much larger clone is found one base away.

For deep sequencing, each PBMC sample was run in six replicates, with libraries mostly built from about 0.45 ug of input genomic DNA. The immunoSEQ hsTCRbeta kit was used to prepare TCRbeta libraries, following the manufacturer's instructions. The completed libraries were mixed into a single pool at 3 nM, then sequenced with an Illumina NovaSeq 6000 S4 flow cell. In the original analysis: The immunoSEQ Analyzer handled quality control and preprocessing of the raw data. The analysis was limited to productive rearrangements, and each clonotype was defined by a unique CDR3 amino acid sequence. Using the R package tcR, the researchers computed the Gini-Simpson index as their estimate of repertoire clonality. Student's t test was used to compare Gini indices, and Pearson correlation was used to assess associations with tumor size change. TCRdb's version of the immuneACCESS table is confined to in-frame rearrangements and falls short of the full clone set. An unresolved V gene accounts for under half of the shortfall where checked; the remainder is of unknown origin. The V and J calls and the clone size are those of that table, but D and trimming were determined from the DNA. This sample has about 81,000 clones in its table, and about 80% of those were observed once. The leading ten clones occupy 3% to 3.5% of the sample.

The material sequenced was PBMCs, taken before nivolumab (anti-PD-1) treatment. The sequence came from a person aged 40 to 85 with oral cavity squamous cell carcinoma. Recombination joined TRBV11-2 with TRBJ2-5; the D gene cannot be named for sure. The bases are TGTGCCAGCAGCTCGGACCTCCCCGGGGAGACCCAGTACTTC. Its protein product is CASSSDLPGETQYF.